This passage covers 4 T cell receptor beta chains from one sample sequenced in a study of a mutant IDH1 vaccine in newly diagnosed glioma. These receptors have no known antigen. Time point: week 47, end of study. One vaccine dose held 300 ug of mutant IDH1 20-mer peptide and came with topical imiquimod. Repertoires were generated with immunoSEQ multiplex PCR, while TCRdb's copy carries only in-frame clones and drops some. In the table there are some 60,000 clones, over 80% of which are singletons. This material consisted of PBMCs, taken from a glioma patient whose treatment included an IDH1 peptide vaccine. The receptors shown here come from a man younger than 45 with glioma.

This chain connects TRBV5-4 to TRBJ2-6; TRBD2 is a possible D gene (6 bases). The length of the CDR3 is 17 residues. The germline V gene has CDR1 SGHNT and CDR2 YYREEE (reference sequence). The ends were cut back, 2 bases at V and 0 bases at J, with 12 bases in the middle. The CDR3 sequence is CASSLRDSNSGANVLTF. The CDR3 DNA sequence: TGTGCCAGCAGCTTACGGGACTCAAACTCTGGGGCCAACGTCCTGACTTTC.

CDR3 nucleotide sequence: TGTGCCAGCATTGCAGGCAGACAGAACACCGGGGAGCTGTTTTTT. As protein: CASIAGRQNTGELFF. This chain joins TRBV7-9 and TRBJ2-2; no definite D call. V dropped 7 bases and J dropped 1 base, with 13 bases sitting between them. The CDR3 is made up of 15 amino acids. Germline V gene data show CDR1 as SEHNR and CDR2 as FQNEAQ (reference sequence).

This clone was counted once. The chain recombines TRBV2 with TRBJ2-1; perhaps D is TRBD1 or TRBD2 (5 bases each). The CDR3 is made up of 14 amino acids. CDR1 and CDR2 (germline): SNHLY, FYNNEI. Trimming stripped 7 bases from V and 5 bases from J, with 15 bases between. CDR3: CASTPGRRNNEQFF. The CDR3 DNA follows: TGTGCCAGCACCCCGGGACGGAGAAACAATGAGCAGTTCTTC.

The rearrangement joins TRBV19 to TRBJ2-5; 12 bases agree with TRBD1. The CDR3 is made up of 15 amino acids. After removal of 3 bases from V and 5 bases from J, the junction contained 4 bases not matched to a gene. CDR1 and CDR2 (germline): LNHDA, SQIVND (reference sequence). The CDR3 region has the DNA TGTGCCAGTAGTATGGGACAGGGGGCGCGGGAGACCCAGTACTTC. Amino acid sequence: CASSMGQGARETQYF.